This TCR beta chain was identified in a study of response to subunit inactivated influenza vaccine. Trimming stripped 6 bases from V and 4 bases from J, with 13 bases between. Germline CDR1 MNHEY, CDR2 SVGEGT. This CDR3 spans 13 amino acids. This clonotype was picked up many times. In TCRdb, the RT-PCR reads were re-called with MiXCR into one record per CDR3 protein. The sample consists of approximately 500,000 distinct CDR3 sequences, around 13% of them appearing once. This chain connects TRBV6-2 or TRBV6-3 to TRBJ2-7, with D possibly being TRBD2 (6 bases). This material consisted of PBMCs from blood, taken 45 days after vaccination. This TCR derives from a man aged 45 to 65 who received an inactivated influenza vaccine. The CDR3 DNA reads TGTGCCAGCAGCCCCGGGAGAAGGTACGAGCAGTACTTC. Residues: CASSPGRRYEQYF.